This is a list of T cell receptor beta chains from one sample in a study of blood T cell repertoires in COVID-19. Generated by immunoSEQ multiplex PCR, the TCRdb table keeps only in-frame clones and is missing some. In the table there are approximately 160,000 clones, around 80% of which are singletons. What was sequenced was peripheral blood. The origin of the receptors is a woman aged 55 to 70 with acute or convalescent COVID-19. CDR3s include the opening cysteine and the closing phenylalanine or tryptophan. The order of the fields is V gene, clone size, D gene, J gene, CDR3 protein, CDR3 DNA. A D gene is named only where the DNA matches it firmly. Rows give clone size only sometimes, using once, few, many, or a class for an expanded clone.

v_gene: TRBV27
abundance: .
d_gene: TRBD1
j_gene: TRBJ2-7
CDR3aa: CASSPGTGGYEQYF
CDR3nt: TGTGCCAGCAGTCCAGGGACAGGGGGCTACGAGCAGTACTTC

v_gene: TRBV7-2
abundance: .
d_gene: .
j_gene: TRBJ1-2
CDR3aa: CASSLGGTGKANYGYTF
CDR3nt: TGTGCCAGCAGCTTAGGGGGTACGGGAAAGGCCAACTATGGCTACACCTTC

v_gene: TRBV6-5
abundance: .
d_gene: .
j_gene: TRBJ2-7
CDR3aa: CASSLGTGGLVGEQYF
CDR3nt: TGTGCCAGCAGTTTGGGGACCGGGGGGCTCGTTGGGGAGCAGTACTTC

v_gene: TRBV9
abundance: .
d_gene: TRBD2
j_gene: TRBJ2-2
CDR3aa: CASSARRSGGNTGELFF
CDR3nt: TGTGCCAGCAGCGCCAGAAGGTCGGGGGGGAACACCGGGGAGCTGTTTTTT

v_gene: TRBV5-5
abundance: .
d_gene: .
j_gene: TRBJ2-2
CDR3aa: CASSPRQSGELFF
CDR3nt: TGTGCCAGCAGCCCTCGACAATCTGGGGAGCTGTTTTTT

v_gene: TRBV6-2/TRBV6-3
abundance: .
d_gene: TRBD2
j_gene: TRBJ2-7
CDR3aa: CASSLPSGLPHEQYF
CDR3nt: TGTGCCAGCAGTCTTCCTAGCGGGCTCCCCCACGAGCAGTACTTC

v_gene: TRBV7-9
abundance: .
d_gene: .
j_gene: TRBJ2-5
CDR3aa: CASSSTGFETQYF
CDR3nt: TGTGCCAGCAGCTCTACGGGTTTCGAGACCCAGTACTTC

v_gene: TRBV11-2
abundance: .
d_gene: .
j_gene: TRBJ2-6
CDR3aa: CASSLDERLYQSGANVLTF
CDR3nt: TGTGCCAGCAGCTTAGATGAACGGTTATACCAATCTGGGGCCAACGTCCTGACTTTC

v_gene: TRBV2
abundance: .
d_gene: .
j_gene: TRBJ1-4
CDR3aa: CASSRGATNEKLFF
CDR3nt: TGTGCCAGCAGTAGAGGCGCAACTAATGAAAAACTGTTTTTT

v_gene: TRBV27
abundance: .
d_gene: TRBD1
j_gene: TRBJ2-7
CDR3aa: CASSLSAESGGSYEQYF
CDR3nt: TGTGCCAGCAGTTTATCCGCGGAGTCAGGGGGCAGCTACGAGCAGTACTTC

v_gene: TRBV3-1/TRBV3-2
abundance: .
d_gene: .
j_gene: TRBJ1-5
CDR3aa: CASSQDQDSNQPQHF
CDR3nt: TGTGCCAGCAGCCAAGATCAGGATAGCAATCAGCCCCAGCATTTT

v_gene: TRBV10-3
abundance: once
d_gene: .
j_gene: TRBJ2-7
CDR3aa: CAISESSRAYEQYF
CDR3nt: TGTGCCATCAGTGAGTCTTCGAGGGCCTACGAGCAGTACTTC

v_gene: TRBV11-1
abundance: few
d_gene: TRBD1
j_gene: TRBJ2-5
CDR3aa: CASSKPGQGARETQYF
CDR3nt: TGTGCCAGCAGCAAACCGGGACAGGGGGCTCGGGAGACCCAGTACTTC

v_gene: TRBV10-1
abundance: .
d_gene: .
j_gene: TRBJ2-7
CDR3aa: CASSDGGASGSYEQYF
CDR3nt: TGCGCCAGCAGTGATGGAGGGGCTTCGGGATCCTACGAGCAGTACTTC

v_gene: TRBV7-2
abundance: .
d_gene: TRBD2
j_gene: TRBJ2-3
CDR3aa: CASSLIPTSGFTDTQYF
CDR3nt: TGTGCCAGCAGCCTAATCCCGACTAGCGGGTTCACAGATACGCAGTATTTT

v_gene: TRBV7-2
abundance: .
d_gene: .
j_gene: TRBJ1-4
CDR3aa: CASSRGRGPAEKLFF
CDR3nt: TGTGCCAGCAGCCGGGGGAGGGGTCCGGCTGAAAAACTGTTTTTT

v_gene: TRBV27
abundance: .
d_gene: TRBD1
j_gene: TRBJ2-1
CDR3aa: CASSPRDRGDNEQFF
CDR3nt: TGTGCCAGCAGTCCCCGGGACAGGGGCGACAATGAGCAGTTCTTC

v_gene: TRBV7-8
abundance: few
d_gene: .
j_gene: TRBJ1-2
CDR3aa: CASSPYLPGYTF
CDR3nt: TGTGCCAGCAGCCCTTATCTTCCCGGCTACACCTTC

v_gene: TRBV11-3
abundance: .
d_gene: TRBD2
j_gene: TRBJ2-1
CDR3aa: CASSLGLAAYNEQFF
CDR3nt: TGTGCCAGCAGCCTAGGACTAGCGGCCTACAATGAGCAGTTCTTC

v_gene: TRBV9
abundance: .
d_gene: .
j_gene: TRBJ2-7
CDR3aa: CASSVQGEGRSEQYF
CDR3nt: TGTGCCAGCAGCGTTCAGGGGGAAGGGAGGTCCGAGCAGTACTTC

v_gene: TRBV7-9
abundance: .
d_gene: .
j_gene: TRBJ1-4
CDR3aa: CASSLGSGEIAEKLFF
CDR3nt: TGTGCCAGCAGCTTAGGATCGGGGGAGATAGCGGAAAAACTGTTTTTT

v_gene: TRBV7-2
abundance: .
d_gene: TRBD1
j_gene: TRBJ1-2
CDR3aa: CASQRGQGAIGYTF
CDR3nt: TGTGCCAGTCAACGGGGACAGGGGGCGATTGGCTACACCTTC

v_gene: TRBV5-1
abundance: .
d_gene: TRBD1
j_gene: TRBJ1-2
CDR3aa: CASSGGTGPTYGYTF
CDR3nt: TGCGCCAGCAGCGGCGGGACAGGCCCCACCTATGGCTACACCTTC

v_gene: TRBV28
abundance: few
d_gene: TRBD2
j_gene: TRBJ2-2
CDR3aa: CASSFLAGAATGELFF
CDR3nt: TGTGCCAGCAGTTTCTTAGCGGGGGCCGCCACCGGGGAGCTGTTTTTT

v_gene: TRBV5-8
abundance: .
d_gene: TRBD1
j_gene: TRBJ2-5
CDR3aa: CASSLGRGQETQYF
CDR3nt: TGTGCCAGCAGCTTGGGCAGGGGGCAAGAGACCCAGTACTTC

v_gene: TRBV19
abundance: .
d_gene: .
j_gene: TRBJ1-2
CDR3aa: CASTPAVGGYTF
CDR3nt: TGTGCCAGTACACCCGCGGTTGGCGGCTACACCTTC

v_gene: TRBV6-2/TRBV6-3
abundance: once
d_gene: .
j_gene: TRBJ1-4
CDR3aa: CASSPHGQGLFF
CDR3nt: TGTGCCAGCAGTCCCCATGGACAAGGACTGTTTTTT

v_gene: TRBV6-6
abundance: .
d_gene: TRBD2
j_gene: TRBJ2-3
CDR3aa: CASSYSLAGGTDTQYF
CDR3nt: TGTGCCAGCAGTTACTCCCTAGCGGGGGGCACAGATACGCAGTATTTT

v_gene: TRBV27
abundance: .
d_gene: TRBD1
j_gene: TRBJ2-7
CDR3aa: CASRTGGSYEQYF
CDR3nt: TGTGCCAGCAGAACAGGGGGCTCCTACGAGCAGTACTTC

v_gene: TRBV5-8
abundance: few
d_gene: TRBD1
j_gene: TRBJ1-2
CDR3aa: CASSPIGGTGGNYGYTF
CDR3nt: TGTGCCAGCAGCCCCATAGGGGGGACAGGGGGTAACTATGGCTACACCTTC

v_gene: TRBV12-3/TRBV12-4
abundance: .
d_gene: .
j_gene: TRBJ1-1
CDR3aa: CASSLTYEAFF
CDR3nt: TGTGCCAGCAGTTTGACATATGAAGCTTTCTTT

v_gene: TRBV19
abundance: few
d_gene: TRBD1
j_gene: TRBJ2-7
CDR3aa: CASSTTGGARAYEQYF
CDR3nt: TGTGCCAGTAGCACGACAGGGGGGGCGCGGGCCTACGAGCAGTACTTC

v_gene: TRBV5-6
abundance: .
d_gene: .
j_gene: TRBJ1-2
CDR3aa: CASSLTRNYGYTF
CDR3nt: TGTGCCAGCAGCCTTACCAGGAACTATGGCTACACCTTC

v_gene: TRBV4-1
abundance: few
d_gene: .
j_gene: TRBJ2-3
CDR3aa: CASSQSALTGPDTQYF
CDR3nt: TGCGCCAGCAGCCAGTCAGCGCTTACGGGTCCAGATACGCAGTATTTT

v_gene: TRBV6-6
abundance: .
d_gene: .
j_gene: TRBJ1-5
CDR3aa: CASSRLNQPQHF
CDR3nt: TGTGCCAGCAGTCGTCTCAATCAGCCCCAGCATTTT

v_gene: TRBV9
abundance: .
d_gene: .
j_gene: TRBJ1-3
CDR3aa: CASSVGGSGVNTIYF
CDR3nt: TGTGCCAGCAGCGTAGGTGGCTCAGGGGTAAACACCATATATTTT

v_gene: TRBV4-3
abundance: .
d_gene: TRBD2
j_gene: TRBJ2-7
CDR3aa: CASSQDLSGAFYEQYF
CDR3nt: TGCGCCAGCAGCCAAGATTTGAGCGGGGCTTTCTACGAGCAGTACTTC

v_gene: TRBV20-1
abundance: .
d_gene: .
j_gene: TRBJ1-2
CDR3aa: CSAMGGYGYTF
CDR3nt: TGCAGTGCTATGGGAGGCTATGGCTACACCTTC

v_gene: TRBV19
abundance: .
d_gene: TRBD2
j_gene: TRBJ2-1
CDR3aa: CASRDLAGGYNEQFF
CDR3nt: TGTGCCAGTAGAGACCTAGCGGGGGGTTACAATGAGCAGTTCTTC

v_gene: TRBV11-2
abundance: .
d_gene: TRBD2
j_gene: TRBJ2-5
CDR3aa: CASSPGLGRETQYF
CDR3nt: TGTGCCAGCAGCCCGGGACTAGGGAGGGAGACCCAGTACTTC

v_gene: TRBV15
abundance: .
d_gene: TRBD1
j_gene: TRBJ1-4
CDR3aa: CATSRGQGEATNEKLFF
CDR3nt: TGTGCCACCAGCAGGGGACAGGGGGAAGCAACTAATGAAAAACTGTTTTTT

v_gene: TRBV6-5
abundance: once
d_gene: .
j_gene: TRBJ1-4
CDR3aa: CASSLLFATNEKLFF
CDR3nt: TGTGCCAGCAGTCTTCTCTTTGCAACTAATGAAAAACTGTTTTTT

v_gene: TRBV28
abundance: .
d_gene: .
j_gene: TRBJ2-5
CDR3aa: CASSPTVKETQYF
CDR3nt: TGTGCCAGCAGCCCGACTGTGAAAGAGACCCAGTACTTC

v_gene: TRBV9
abundance: few
d_gene: TRBD1
j_gene: TRBJ1-3
CDR3aa: CASSGQDRGVNTIYF
CDR3nt: TGTGCCAGCAGCGGACAGGACAGGGGCGTAAACACCATATATTTT

v_gene: TRBV14
abundance: .
d_gene: .
j_gene: TRBJ2-1
CDR3aa: CASSLVVAVGVNEQFF
CDR3nt: TGTGCCAGCAGCCTCGTGGTCGCGGTGGGAGTCAATGAGCAGTTCTTC

v_gene: TRBV7-6
abundance: few
d_gene: TRBD1
j_gene: TRBJ1-2
CDR3aa: CASSLAQGGVNGYTF
CDR3nt: TGTGCCAGCAGCTTAGCGCAGGGGGGCGTTAACGGCTACACCTTC

v_gene: TRBV5-1
abundance: .
d_gene: .
j_gene: TRBJ1-4
CDR3aa: CASRQGTTNEKLFF
CDR3nt: TGCGCCAGCAGGCAGGGTACAACTAATGAAAAACTGTTTTTT

v_gene: TRBV18
abundance: .
d_gene: .
j_gene: TRBJ1-1
CDR3aa: CASSLQGFGALDAEAFF
CDR3nt: TGTGCCAGCTCACTTCAGGGATTTGGGGCCCTCGACGCTGAAGCTTTCTTT

v_gene: TRBV28
abundance: .
d_gene: TRBD2
j_gene: TRBJ2-1
CDR3aa: CASSSGGAYNEQFF
CDR3nt: TGTGCCAGCTCTAGCGGGGGAGCCTACAATGAGCAGTTCTTC

v_gene: TRBV27
abundance: .
d_gene: .
j_gene: TRBJ2-1
CDR3aa: CASSLGPSSYNEQFF
CDR3nt: TGTGCCAGCAGTTTAGGCCCCAGCTCCTACAATGAGCAGTTCTTC

v_gene: TRBV25-1
abundance: .
d_gene: TRBD1
j_gene: TRBJ2-7
CDR3aa: CARRTGSYEQYF
CDR3nt: TGTGCCAGAAGGACAGGTTCCTACGAGCAGTACTTC

v_gene: TRBV2
abundance: .
d_gene: TRBD1
j_gene: TRBJ1-1
CDR3aa: CASRAGTANTEAFF
CDR3nt: TGTGCCAGCAGAGCCGGGACAGCGAACACTGAAGCTTTCTTT

v_gene: TRBV12-3/TRBV12-4
abundance: few
d_gene: TRBD1
j_gene: TRBJ1-1
CDR3aa: CASMGQYTEAFF
CDR3nt: TGTGCCAGCATGGGACAGTACACTGAAGCTTTCTTT

v_gene: TRBV29-1
abundance: .
d_gene: TRBD2
j_gene: TRBJ2-5
CDR3aa: CSVELSGGATETQYF
CDR3nt: TGCAGCGTTGAACTAAGCGGGGGGGCCACGGAGACCCAGTACTTC

v_gene: TRBV6-1
abundance: few
d_gene: TRBD1
j_gene: TRBJ1-2
CDR3aa: CASSGDRDRANYGYTF
CDR3nt: TGTGCCAGCAGTGGCGACCGGGACAGAGCTAACTATGGCTACACCTTC

v_gene: TRBV7-8
abundance: .
d_gene: .
j_gene: TRBJ1-6
CDR3aa: CASSDLGRDWNSPLHF
CDR3nt: TGTGCCAGCAGCGACCTCGGACGGGATTGGAATTCACCCCTCCACTTT

v_gene: TRBV15
abundance: .
d_gene: .
j_gene: TRBJ2-2
CDR3aa: CATSSNPEAGELFF
CDR3nt: TGTGCCACCAGCAGCAACCCAGAGGCCGGGGAGCTGTTTTTT